These 6 T cell receptor beta chains were sequenced from one sample in a study of T-cell memory formation after mild COVID-19. MiXCR, applied by TCRdb to the 5' RACE reads, yields one record per CDR3 protein. Among fewer than 500,000 distinct CDR3 sequences, nearly 25% were seen once, and the ten largest hold around an eighth. Sequenced input: PBMCs or a T cell subset sorted from them (not recorded which). Source of these receptors: an adult woman who had mild COVID-19 (a few samples of this study predate the infection). Cell type and time point are not known.

V gene TRBV5-6 combines with J gene TRBJ2-7, with D possibly being TRBD1 or TRBD2 (6 bases each). The CDR3 is made up of 14 amino acids. Between the trimmed V and J ends, which lost 5 bases and 2 bases, there was a span of 14 bases. Germline-derived CDR1 and CDR2 are SGHDT and YYEEEE. The chain's CDR3 is CASSSGDIPYEQYF. The CDR3 coding sequence is TGTGCCAGCAGTTCGGGGGACATTCCCTACGAGCAGTACTTC.

J is TRBJ1-1 and V is TRBV7-9; D is possibly TRBD1 (6 bases). This CDR3 has 13 amino acids. V was clipped by 8 bases and J by 1 base, with 11 bases between them. Per the germline V gene, CDR1 is SEHNR and CDR2 is FQNEAQ (reference sequence). CDR3 sequence reads: CASEGDGNTEAFF. DNA for the CDR3: TGTGCCAGCGAGGGGGACGGGAACACTGAAGCTTTCTTT.

This clonotype was counted only a few times. The chain recombines TRBV5-1 with TRBJ2-1; 8 bases are shared with TRBD2. Germline V gives CDR1 SGHRS, CDR2 YFSETQ. CDR3 length equals 17 residues. V was clipped by 0 bases and J by 8 bases; unmatched bases: 13. Written as DNA, the CDR3 is TGCGCCAGCAGCTTGGGAGGGAGCGGGAGTGTTTTGGATGAGCAGTTCTTC. This encodes CASSLGGSGSVLDEQFF. The full variable domain, rest sourced from reference TRBV5-1 and TRBJ2-1, is KAGVTQTPRYLIKTRGQQVTLSCSPISGHRSVSWYQQTPGQGLQFLFEYFSETQRNKGNFPGRFSGRQFSNSRSEMNVSTLELGDSALYLCASSLGGSGSVLDEQFFGPGTRLTVL.

The chain carries TRBV24-1 and TRBJ2-7, with D possibly matching TRBD1 (5 bases). Per germline, CDR1 KGHDR and CDR2 SFDVKD. The CDR3 length is 14 residues. Trimming removed 3 bases at V and 7 bases at J, with 15 bases between. The CDR3 nucleotides are TGTGCCACCAGTGATCCGCGGCAGGGTACTGAGCAGTACTTC. Translated: CATSDPRQGTEQYF.

This clonotype was counted only a few times. This CDR3 is CASSHRTSGRTDTQYF. In DNA form, the CDR3 reads TGTGCCAGCAGCCACCGGACTAGCGGGAGAACAGATACGCAGTATTTT. The gene calls are TRBV7-2 and TRBJ2-3; 13 bases match TRBD2. Losses at the gene ends were 5 bases for V and 3 bases for J; bases not matched to a gene: 5. The CDR3 spans 16 residues. Per the germline V gene, CDR1 is SGHTA and CDR2 is FQGNSA.

This chain joins TRBV5-1 and TRBJ2-7; 11 bases are shared with TRBD2. The CDR3 totals 15 residues. In germline, CDR1 is SGHRS, CDR2 YFSETQ. With 4 bases clipped from V and 5 bases from J, the junction kept 8 bases outside the gene matches. CDR3 loop: CASSTIAGGPNEQYF. In DNA, the CDR3 is TGCGCCAGCAGCACCATAGCGGGAGGGCCCAACGAGCAGTACTTC.